These 31 T cell receptor beta chains share one sample of origin, sequenced in a study of blood T cells in healthy people across ages. Primed by a sample-barcoded 5' primer and a J-beta primer mix, a second PCR proceeded for roughly 6 to 12 cycles. Each CDR3 protein is one row after TCRdb ran MiXCR on the 5' RACE reads. This table has roughly 650,000 distinct CDR3 sequences, roughly 30% appearing once. Sequencing was performed on blood. These TCRs come from a woman older than 75 in good health.

Only a few counts were recorded for this clonotype. The genes are TRBV2 and TRBJ1-5; no firm D call. The CDR3 is made up of 14 amino acids. Deletions cut 1 base from V and 9 bases from J, with 13 bases between. Germline CDR1 SNHLY, CDR2 FYNNEI. The CDR3 DNA reads as TGTGCCAGCAGTGAAGTGGTAAGCTCCGGGCCCCAGCATTTT. Protein sequence: CASSEVVSSGPQHF.

The rearrangement links TRBV19 to TRBJ1-2; D uncertain. The germline V gene has CDR1 LNHDA and CDR2 SQIVND (reference sequence). This CDR3 comprises 13 residues. V was trimmed by 3 bases and J by 1 base, leaving 6 bases between them. The CDR3: CASSMVGNYGYTF. The CDR3 nucleotides are TGTGCCAGTAGTATGGTGGGTAACTATGGCTACACCTTC. Variable domain in full (rest from reference TRBV19 and TRBJ1-2): DGGITQSPKYLFRKEGQNVTLSCEQNLNHDAMYWYRQDPGQGLRLIYYSQIVNDFQKGDIAEGYSVSREKKESFPLTVTSAQKNPTAFYLCASSMVGNYGYTFGSGTRLTVV.

This clonotype was recorded at least ten times. V gene TRBV6-5 combines with J gene TRBJ2-7, with no clear D. V was cut by 0 bases and J by 2 bases, with 8 bases left in between. Germline CDR1 and CDR2: MNHEY and SVGAGI. This CDR3 spans 14 amino acids. CDR3 amino acids: CASSYSRSTYEQYF. Written as DNA, the CDR3 is TGTGCCAGCAGTTACTCGAGGTCCACCTACGAGCAGTACTTC.

This clonotype appeared many times. The chain couples TRBV20-1 to TRBJ2-3; 10 bases are shared with TRBD2. Germline loops: CDR1 DFQATT, CDR2 SNEGSKA (reference sequence). The CDR3 runs 16 residues. Trimming cost V 6 bases and J 4 bases; bases outside gene matches: 13. Here the CDR3 reads CSAEVASGGPPDTQYF. In nucleotides, the CDR3 is TGCAGTGCGGAGGTGGCTAGCGGGGGCCCCCCAGATACGCAGTATTTT.

As to this clonotype: A much larger clone differs from this one at a single base, so this may be a read error. The chain combines TRBV19 with TRBJ1-2; no definite D call. The CDR3 loop spans 16 amino acids. Germline V lookup: CDR1 LNHDA, CDR2 SQIVND (reference sequence). The chain's CDR3 is CASSDLGRQQSYGHTF. DNA of the CDR3: TGTGCCAGTAGTGACCTTGGGCGGCAGCAATCTTATGGCCACACCTTC. Together with reference TRBV19 and TRBJ1-2, the CDR3 gives the full variable domain: DGGITQSPKYLFRKEGQNVTLSCEQNLNHDAMYWYRQDPGQGLRLIYYSQIVNDFQKGDIAEGYSVSREKKESFPLTVTSAQKNPTAFYLCASSDLGRQQSYGHTFGSGTRLTVV.

This clonotype was seen at least ten times. The genes are TRBV7-3 and TRBJ2-1; perhaps TRBD2 as D (5 bases). Per germline, CDR1 SGHTA and CDR2 FQGTGA. Trimming removed 3 bases from V and 3 bases from J, with 21 bases in between. The CDR3 extends over 18 amino acids. The chain's CDR3 is CASSLFPPSGSNYNEQFF. CDR3 DNA: TGTGCCAGCAGCTTGTTCCCCCCCTCGGGGTCTAACTACAATGAGCAGTTCTTC.

This clonotype occurred many times. This chain connects TRBV30 to TRBJ2-3; tentative D call: TRBD2 (5 bases). This CDR3 contains 14 residues. In germline, CDR1 is GTSNPN, CDR2 SVGIG (reference sequence). V was pared by 4 bases and J by 1 base, with 12 bases between. The chain's CDR3 is CAWNGLKRTDTQYF. The CDR3 DNA is TGTGCCTGGAATGGACTGAAGCGCACAGATACGCAGTATTTT.

Points on this clonotype: No conserved phenylalanine or tryptophan is present at the end of the CDR3, so a read error is the likely explanation. This sequence joins TRBV7-3 and TRBJ2-5; D not certain. The length of the CDR3 is 13 residues. The V end was cut by 3 bases, the J end by 2 bases, with 7 bases between. The germline gives CDR1 SGHTA, CDR2 FQGTGA. CDR3: CASSLGYQETQYS. DNA of the CDR3: TGTGCCAGCAGCTTGGGGTATCAAGAGACCCAGTACTCC.

Ten or more counts support this clonotype. The J gene is TRBJ2-1, the V gene TRBV7-3; 10 positions agree with TRBD2. From germline, CDR1 is SGHTA and CDR2 FQGTGA. There are 16 residues in the CDR3. The V segment lost 5 bases and the J segment 2 bases; nucleotides outside the gene matches: 6. The CDR3 is CASSPDLAGAYNEQFF. The CDR3 nucleotides are TGTGCCAGCAGCCCCGACCTAGCGGGGGCCTACAATGAGCAGTTCTTC.

The CDR3 sequence is CASSEATGNYGYTF. CDR3 nucleotides: TGTGCCAGCAGTGAAGCCACGGGAAACTATGGCTACACCTTC. The V gene is TRBV2, the J gene TRBJ1-2; D is unclear. V lost 0 bases and J 2 bases, leaving 7 bases between the germline ends. In germline, CDR1 is SNHLY, CDR2 FYNNEI. There are 14 residues in the CDR3.

This clonotype was observed a handful of times. The V gene is TRBV7-2, the J gene TRBJ1-4; weak D call: TRBD1 (5 bases). In germline, CDR1 is SGHTA, CDR2 FQGNSA. V lost 5 bases, J lost 5 bases, and 12 bases lay in between. This CDR3 spans 14 amino acids. The CDR3 coding sequence is TGTGCCAGCAGCCGGATGGGGCCAAATGAAAAACTGTTTTTT. Translation gives CASSRMGPNEKLFF.

Note on this clonotype: One end of the junction is discordant with germline, which a read error may explain. This sequence joins TRBV7-6 and TRBJ2-5; no clear D. Germline values: CDR1 SGHVS, CDR2 FNYEAQ. The CDR3 loop spans 13 amino acids. This chain's CDR3 is CASSPSLIGTQYF. CDR3 in DNA: TGCGCCAGCAGCCCCAGCCTAATAGGGACCCAGTACTTC.

There are a few counts of this clonotype. The chain carries TRBV16 and TRBJ1-2, with 8 bases fitting TRBD1. This CDR3 spans 13 amino acids. In germline, CDR1 is KGHSY, CDR2 FQNENV. V was pared by 2 bases and J by 6 bases, with 2 bases of the junction left unmatched. The DNA for the CDR3 is TGTGCCAGCAGCCAAACAGGGGGAGATGGCTACACCTTC. Residues: CASSQTGGDGYTF.

The sample holds many counts of this clonotype. The chain joins TRBV20-1 to TRBJ1-5, with 7 positions matching TRBD1. The germline V gene encodes CDR1 DFQATT and CDR2 SNEGSKA (reference sequence). The junction had 8 bases not matched to a gene; V was cut back by 4 bases and J by 2 bases. The CDR3 spans 15 residues. In nucleotides, the CDR3 is TGCAGTGCTACCACAGGTACAGGGGGCAATCAGCCCCAGCATTTT. Translating it yields CSATTGTGGNQPQHF.

The table lists this clonotype with many counts. The chain joins TRBV12-3 or TRBV12-4 to TRBJ2-1; 10 nucleotides align to TRBD2. V was clipped by 7 bases and J by 0 bases; unmatched bases: 12. The CDR3 is 18 residues long. CDR3 in DNA: TGTGCCAGCACCCCTCGACTAGCGGGCGGCAGCTCCTACAATGAGCAGTTCTTC. Its translation is CASTPRLAGGSSYNEQFF.

This clonotype was seen only once. The chain recombines TRBV7-2 with TRBJ2-5, with D possibly matching TRBD1 (6 bases). The CDR3 sequence is 14 residues long. V was shortened by 7 bases and J by 1 base, with 13 bases between the two germline ends. Germline CDR1 SGHTA, CDR2 FQGNSA. The CDR3 DNA reads as TGTGCCAGCACAAAGACAGGACCCCAAGAGACCCAGTACTTC. This encodes CASTKTGPQETQYF.

This clonotype was seen many times. This sequence joins TRBV4-1 and TRBJ2-5; TRBD1 might be the D (6 bases). Trimming pared 0 bases from V and 5 bases from J, leaving 19 bases between. The CDR3 has 17 amino acids. In germline, CDR1 is MGHRA, CDR2 YSYEKL. CDR3 bases: TGCGCCAGCAGCCAAGAAGTGGGCCCAGGGGCGGGCGAGACCCAGTACTTC. As protein: CASSQEVGPGAGETQYF.

This clonotype was recorded many times. The rearrangement uses TRBV9 and TRBJ2-1, with D possibly matching TRBD2 (7 bases). This CDR3 has 16 residues. Trimming took 3 bases from V and 3 from J, leaving 16 bases between them. The V gene's germline CDR1 is SGDLS and CDR2 YYNGEE. CDR3 in amino acids: CASSALAGAGYNEQFF. The CDR3 nucleotides are TGTGCCAGCAGCGCCCTCGCGGGGGCGGGCTACAATGAGCAGTTCTTC.

This clonotype was seen ten or more times. This sequence joins TRBV20-1 and TRBJ2-5; D call uncertain. This CDR3 spans 12 amino acids. V lost 3 bases to trimming and J lost 3 bases, with 8 bases between them. Germline assignment: CDR1 DFQATT and CDR2 SNEGSKA (reference sequence). This CDR3 is CSARPGKETQYF. CDR3 nucleotide sequence: TGCAGTGCTAGGCCTGGCAAAGAGACCCAGTACTTC.

In DNA form, the CDR3 reads TGCGCCAGCAGCTTGGTGGGACCGGCGGGAGCAGATACGCAGTATTTT. This sequence encodes CASSLVGPAGADTQYF. The chain joins TRBV5-1 to TRBJ2-3; 7 bases align to TRBD2. The CDR3 is made up of 16 amino acids. Germline trimming cut 0 bases from V and 4 bases from J; bases unmatched to any gene: 8. Germline V gene data show CDR1 as SGHRS and CDR2 as YFSETQ.

This clonotype was seen ten or more times. The V call is TRBV5-1, the J call TRBJ2-5; tentative D call: TRBD2 (5 bases). The CDR3 consists of 14 residues. The germline V gene encodes CDR1 SGHRS and CDR2 YFSETQ. V gave up 4 bases and J gave up 6 bases, with 16 bases separating them. The DNA for the CDR3 is TGCGCCAGCAGCGGGGAGAGCCGGTGGCAGACCCAGTACTTC. It codes for CASSGESRWQTQYF.

A few counts support this clonotype. CDR3 loop: CASSLGPDRVDQPQHF. DNA of the CDR3: TGTGCCAGCAGCTTAGGGCCGGACAGGGTCGATCAGCCCCAGCATTTT. The rearrangement links TRBV7-9 to TRBJ1-5, with 8 bases fitting TRBD1. V lost 1 base, J lost 5 bases, and 7 bases stayed unmatched. This CDR3 has 16 amino acids. CDR1 and CDR2 (germline): SEHNR, FQNEAQ (reference sequence).

In this sample, this clonotype turned up many times. This sequence joins TRBV29-1 and TRBJ2-7; TRBD2 matches 14 bases. The trim removed 4 bases at V and 6 bases at J, leaving 8 bases unmatched. CDR1 is SQVTM and CDR2 is ANQGSEA in the germline V gene. This CDR3 is 15 amino acids long. The CDR3 DNA reads as TGCAGCGTTGGCTCGACTAGCGGGGGGGCTTCCGAGCAGTACTTC. Translated, it gives CSVGSTSGGASEQYF.

This clonotype was detected a few times. V and J are TRBV20-1 and TRBJ1-5; D possibly corresponds to TRBD1 (5 bases). CDR3 length: 13 amino acids. Germline assignment: CDR1 DFQATT and CDR2 SNEGSKA (reference sequence). V gave up 4 bases and J gave up 5 bases, with 12 bases separating them. The CDR3 DNA reads as TGCAGTGCTATTATGCAGGGCGATCAGCCCCAGCATTTT. It specifies CSAIMQGDQPQHF.

The chain uses TRBV20-1 and TRBJ1-5; D not resolved. Germline CDR1 and CDR2: DFQATT and SNEGSKA (reference sequence). The CDR3 extends over 12 amino acids. Trimming left V 2 bases short and J 7 bases short, with 9 bases between. The CDR3 DNA follows: TGCAGTGCTAGACAGGACTGGCAGCCCCAGCATTTT. This sequence encodes CSARQDWQPQHF.

This clonotype has only a few counts. A clone one base away is much larger, so this may be a read error. The chain employs TRBV2 and TRBJ2-5; 8 bases match TRBD2. The CDR3 spans 15 residues. After removal of 7 bases from V and 11 bases from J, the junction contained 18 bases not matched to a gene. Germline CDR1 SNHLY, CDR2 FYNNEI. The CDR3 region is CASTALAGRYNEQYF. The CDR3 DNA follows: TGTGCCAGCACCGCGCTAGCGGGTCGATACAATGAGCAGTACTTC.

This clonotype has a count of ten or more. J is TRBJ2-4 and V is TRBV6-1; the match to TRBD2 covers 8 bases. The junction had 11 bases not matched to a gene; V was cut back by 11 bases and J by 2 bases. CDR3 length: 15 residues. The germline V gene encodes CDR1 MNHNS and CDR2 SASEGT. The CDR3 region is CAVQSGGLPKNIQYF. CDR3 in DNA: TGTGCCGTGCAATCGGGGGGGCTACCCAAAAACATTCAGTACTTC.

A few counts support this clonotype. The chain has TRBV3-1 and TRBJ1-4; D uncertain. The CDR3 runs 14 residues. Per the germline V gene, CDR1 is LGHDT and CDR2 is YNNKEL (reference sequence). V lost 2 bases to trimming and J lost 6 bases, with 10 bases between them. The CDR3, as DNA: TGTGCCAGCAGCCAACGCCGGACGCATGAAAAACTGTTTTTT. As protein: CASSQRRTHEKLFF. Complete variable domain (other parts from reference TRBV3-1 and TRBJ1-4): DTAVSQTPKYLVTQMGNDKSIKCEQNLGHDTMYWYKQDSKKFLKIMFSYNNKELIINETVPNRFSPKSPDKAHLNLHINSLELGDSAVYFCASSQRRTHEKLFFGSGTQLSVL.

This clonotype was detected only a few times. The chain links TRBV3-1 to TRBJ1-3, with 8 bases fitting TRBD1. Germline CDR1 LGHDT, CDR2 YNNKEL (reference sequence). CDR3 size: 17 residues. The V and J ends lost 1 base and 5 bases, in that order; junction bases with no gene match: 10. The CDR3 loop reads CASSQVRTGPKRNTIYF. CDR3 DNA: TGTGCCAGCAGCCAAGTTAGGACAGGGCCGAAGAGAAACACCATATATTTT. Supplemented by reference TRBV3-1 and TRBJ1-3, the full variable domain reads DTAVSQTPKYLVTQMGNDKSIKCEQNLGHDTMYWYKQDSKKFLKIMFSYNNKELIINETVPNRFSPKSPDKAHLNLHINSLELGDSAVYFCASSQVRTGPKRNTIYFGEGSWLTVV.

This clonotype was seen ten or more times. The chain combines TRBV6-2 or TRBV6-3 with TRBJ2-5; D call uncertain. CDR1 MNHEY and CDR2 SVGEGT come from the germline V gene. The V gene lost 8 bases and the J gene lost 2 bases, with 9 bases spanning the gap. The CDR3 has 12 amino acids. The CDR3 spells CASGLGQETQYF. The CDR3, as DNA: TGTGCCAGCGGGCTGGGGCAAGAGACCCAGTACTTC.

In this sample, this clonotype turned up many times. The rearrangement uses TRBV6-6 and TRBJ2-5; D ambiguous. There are 12 residues in the CDR3. Trimming removed 2 bases at V and 5 bases at J, with 6 bases between. From germline, CDR1 is MNHNY and CDR2 SVGAGI (reference sequence). As DNA, the CDR3 is TGTGCCAGCAGTTACCCCGACGAGACCCAGTACTTC. Amino acid sequence: CASSYPDETQYF.